Each of the 5 T cell receptor beta chains below was sequenced from the same sample in a study of blood T cell repertoires in COVID-19 (dated by TCRdb to 2020 to 2021). The library was made by the immunoSEQ multiplex PCR assay. Not all clones reach the TCRdb copy of this immuneACCESS table, which keeps in-frame sequences only. Checked studies attribute under half of the gap to unresolved V genes and leave the rest unexplained. This sample lists more than 200,000 clones; about four fifths were detected once. Around 8.9% of the sample is in the top ten clones. Sequencing used peripheral blood. Receptor source: a man in his forties with active or convalescent COVID-19.

Here the CDR3 DNA reads TGTGCCAGCTCACCTCAGGACAGCGCTAACTATGGCTACACCTTC. Translation gives CASSPQDSANYGYTF. The gene calls are TRBV18 and TRBJ1-2, with a possible D match to TRBD1 (6 bases). CDR3 length: 15 residues. Germline CDR1 KGHSH, CDR2 LQKENI. Trimming removed 3 bases from V and 0 bases from J, with 11 bases in between. The full variable domain, with the rest looked up from reference TRBV18 and TRBJ1-2, is NAGVMQNPRHLVRRRGQEARLRCSPMKGHSHVYWYRQLPEEGLKFMVYLQKENIIDESGMPKERFSAEFPKEGPSILRIQQVVRGDSAAYFCASSPQDSANYGYTFGSGTRLTVV.

This rearrangement joins TRBV6-2 or TRBV6-3 to TRBJ2-5; 13 bases match TRBD2. Unmatched junction bases numbered 23, after V lost 5 bases and J lost 8 bases. This CDR3 is 20 amino acids long. CDR1 MNHEY and CDR2 SVGEGT come from the germline V gene. The DNA of the CDR3 is TGTGCCAGCAGTGCCGGCGTTAATTGGCCGACTAGCGGGGGGCTCGGAACCCAGTACTTC. It encodes CASSAGVNWPTSGGLGTQYF.

The V call is TRBV11-2, the J call TRBJ2-7; no firm D call. This CDR3 spans 15 amino acids. Germline CDR1 SGHAT, CDR2 FQNNGV. Trimming shortened V by 1 base and J by 0 bases, and 10 bases separated the two germline ends. DNA for the CDR3: TGTGCCAGCAGCTTAGTGCCGGTTTACTCCTACGAGCAGTACTTC. Protein: CASSLVPVYSYEQYF.

The chain carries TRBV2 and TRBJ1-2, with 8 bases lining up with TRBD1. Germline V gives CDR1 SNHLY, CDR2 FYNNEI. V shed 6 bases and J 7 bases; nucleotides not matched to a gene: 13. The CDR3 loop spans 15 amino acids. The CDR3, as DNA: TGTGCCAGCAGGGCAGACACCGGGACAGGCTTTGGCTACACCTTC. Translated, it gives CASRADTGTGFGYTF.

The chain links TRBV3-1 (or the pseudogene TRBV3-2) to TRBJ2-2; 10 bases align to TRBD2. This CDR3 has 20 amino acids. The germline V gene has CDR1 LGHDT and CDR2 YNNKEL (reference sequence). Germline trimming cut 0 bases from V and 0 bases from J; bases unmatched to any gene: 10. CDR3 loop: CASSQDLSGRGAANTGELFF. CDR3 sequence (DNA): TGTGCCAGCAGCCAAGATCTAAGCGGGAGGGGGGCGGCGAACACCGGGGAGCTGTTTTTT.